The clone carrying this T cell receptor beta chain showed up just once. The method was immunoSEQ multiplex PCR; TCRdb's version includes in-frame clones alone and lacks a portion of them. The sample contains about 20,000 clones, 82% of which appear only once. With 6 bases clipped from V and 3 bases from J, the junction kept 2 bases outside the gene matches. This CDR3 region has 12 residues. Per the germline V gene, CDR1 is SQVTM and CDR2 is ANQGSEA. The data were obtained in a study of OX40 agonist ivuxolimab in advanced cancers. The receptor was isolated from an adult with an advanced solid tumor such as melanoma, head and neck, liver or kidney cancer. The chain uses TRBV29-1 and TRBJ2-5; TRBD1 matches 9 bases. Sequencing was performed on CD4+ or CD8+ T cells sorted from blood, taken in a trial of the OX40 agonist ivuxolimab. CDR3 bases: TGCAGCGTCAGGGACAGGGAAGAGACCCAGTACTTC. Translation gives CSVRDREETQYF.